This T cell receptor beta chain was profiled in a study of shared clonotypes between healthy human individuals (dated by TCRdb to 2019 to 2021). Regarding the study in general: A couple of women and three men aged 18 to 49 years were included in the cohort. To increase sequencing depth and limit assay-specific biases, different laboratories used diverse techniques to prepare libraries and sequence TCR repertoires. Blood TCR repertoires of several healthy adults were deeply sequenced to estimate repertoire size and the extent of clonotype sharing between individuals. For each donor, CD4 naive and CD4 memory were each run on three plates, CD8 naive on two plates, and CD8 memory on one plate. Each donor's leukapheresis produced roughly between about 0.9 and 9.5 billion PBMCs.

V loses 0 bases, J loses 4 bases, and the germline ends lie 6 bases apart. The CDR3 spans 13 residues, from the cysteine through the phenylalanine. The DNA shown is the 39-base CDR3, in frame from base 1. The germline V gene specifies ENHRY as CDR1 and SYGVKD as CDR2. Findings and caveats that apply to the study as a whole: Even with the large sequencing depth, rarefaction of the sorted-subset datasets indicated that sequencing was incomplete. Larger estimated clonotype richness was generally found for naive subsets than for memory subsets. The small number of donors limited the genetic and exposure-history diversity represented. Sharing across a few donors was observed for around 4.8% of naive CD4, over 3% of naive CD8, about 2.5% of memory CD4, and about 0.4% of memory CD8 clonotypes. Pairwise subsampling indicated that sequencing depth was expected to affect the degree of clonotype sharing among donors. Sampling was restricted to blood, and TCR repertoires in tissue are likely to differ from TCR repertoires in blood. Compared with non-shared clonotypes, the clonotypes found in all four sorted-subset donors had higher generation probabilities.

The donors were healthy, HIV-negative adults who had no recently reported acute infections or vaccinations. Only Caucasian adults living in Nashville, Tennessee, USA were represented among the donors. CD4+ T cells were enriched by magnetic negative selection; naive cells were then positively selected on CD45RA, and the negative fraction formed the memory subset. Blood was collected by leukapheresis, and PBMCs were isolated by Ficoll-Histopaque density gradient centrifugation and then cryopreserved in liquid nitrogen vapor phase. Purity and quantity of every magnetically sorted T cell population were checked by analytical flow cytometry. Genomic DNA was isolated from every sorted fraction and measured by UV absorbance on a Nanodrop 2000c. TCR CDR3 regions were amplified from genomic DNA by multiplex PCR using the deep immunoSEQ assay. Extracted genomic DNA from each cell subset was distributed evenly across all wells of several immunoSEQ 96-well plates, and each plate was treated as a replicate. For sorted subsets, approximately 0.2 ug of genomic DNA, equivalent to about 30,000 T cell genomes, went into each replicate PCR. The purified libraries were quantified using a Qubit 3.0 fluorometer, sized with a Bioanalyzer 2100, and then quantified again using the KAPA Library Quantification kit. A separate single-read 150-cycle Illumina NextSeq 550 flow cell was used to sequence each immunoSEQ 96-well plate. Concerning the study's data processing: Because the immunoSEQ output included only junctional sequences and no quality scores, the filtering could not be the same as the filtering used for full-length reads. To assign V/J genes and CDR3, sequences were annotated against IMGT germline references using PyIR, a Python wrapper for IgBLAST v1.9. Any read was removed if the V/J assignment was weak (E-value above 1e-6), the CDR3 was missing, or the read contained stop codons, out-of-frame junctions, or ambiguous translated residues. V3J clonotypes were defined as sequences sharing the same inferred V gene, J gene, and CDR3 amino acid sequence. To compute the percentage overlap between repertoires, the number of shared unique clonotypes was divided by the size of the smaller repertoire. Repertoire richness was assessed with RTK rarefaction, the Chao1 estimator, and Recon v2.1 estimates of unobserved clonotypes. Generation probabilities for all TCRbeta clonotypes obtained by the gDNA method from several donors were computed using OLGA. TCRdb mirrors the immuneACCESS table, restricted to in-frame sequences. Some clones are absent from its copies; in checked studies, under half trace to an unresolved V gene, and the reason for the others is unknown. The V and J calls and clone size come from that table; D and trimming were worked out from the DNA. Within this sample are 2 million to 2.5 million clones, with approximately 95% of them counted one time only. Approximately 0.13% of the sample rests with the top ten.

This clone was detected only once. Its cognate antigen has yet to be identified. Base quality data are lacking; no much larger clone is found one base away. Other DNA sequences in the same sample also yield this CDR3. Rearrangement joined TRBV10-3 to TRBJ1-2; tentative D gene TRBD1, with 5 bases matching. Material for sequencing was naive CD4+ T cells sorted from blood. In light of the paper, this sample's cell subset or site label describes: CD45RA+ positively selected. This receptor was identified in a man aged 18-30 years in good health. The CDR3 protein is CAISESGTYGYTF. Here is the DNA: TGTGCCATCAGTGAGTCCGGGACCTATGGCTACACCTTC.